One and the same sample provided the 32 T cell receptor beta chains below, sequenced in a study of cytomegalovirus exposure and HLA in healthy donors. Only in-frame clones appear in the TCRdb table, and some are missing; sequencing was by immunoSEQ multiplex PCR. The sample has about 220,000 clones, 85% to 90% seen once; the top ten hold about 3%. Material: PBMCs. The receptors were gathered from a woman aged 18-29 years in good health and CMV-seronegative.

This chain uses TRBV14 with TRBJ2-1; no reliable D call. The V and J ends lost 1 base and 5 bases respectively, with 6 bases between them. Germline CDR1 and CDR2: SGHDN and FVKESK. CDR3 length equals 13 residues. The CDR3 DNA reads TGTGCCAGCAGCCAAGGTTACAACAATGAGCAGTTCTTC. This sequence encodes CASSQGYNNEQFF.

The rearrangement uses TRBV15 and TRBJ2-5; 7 bases map to TRBD2. CDR1 LNHNV and CDR2 YYDKDF come from the germline V gene (reference sequence). Germline trimming cut 8 bases from V and 6 bases from J; bases unmatched to any gene: 12. The CDR3 extends over 14 amino acids. CDR3 nucleotides: TGTGCCACCTCCAAACTAGCGAGAGACCAGACCCAGTACTTC. Amino acid sequence: CATSKLARDQTQYF.

The chain carries TRBV10-3 and TRBJ2-7, with 8 positions matching TRBD2. After removal of 10 bases from V and 2 bases from J, the junction contained 13 bases not matched to a gene. Germline V CDR1 and CDR2: ENHRY, SYGVKD. The CDR3 contains 15 residues. CDR3 DNA sequence: TGTGCCACTCTGGGAGTAGCGGGGCCCCCCTACGAGCAGTACTTC. It encodes CATLGVAGPPYEQYF.

The chain carries TRBV4-1 and TRBJ2-1; 7 bases align to TRBD1. This CDR3 is built from 19 residues. V lost 6 bases and J lost 4; bases outside the gene matches: 21. Germline loops: CDR1 MGHRA, CDR2 YSYEKL. The CDR3 region has the DNA TGCGCCAGCAGTCCTTTAATCCTGACAGGGAAAGAAGTGTACAATGAGCAGTTCTTC. This codes for CASSPLILTGKEVYNEQFF.

The rearrangement links TRBV29-1 to TRBJ2-5; 8 bases agree with TRBD2. With V trimmed by 8 bases and J by 5 bases, 13 bases remained unmatched. Germline V gene data show CDR1 as SQVTM and CDR2 as ANQGSEA. The CDR3 extends over 14 amino acids. The chain's CDR3 is CSHAAGDGFETQYF. The DNA of the CDR3 is TGCAGCCACGCAGCGGGAGATGGGTTCGAGACCCAGTACTTC.

This clone occurred a few times. The V gene is TRBV5-6, the J gene TRBJ2-7; 7 nucleotides match TRBD1. J was trimmed by 1 base and V by 4 bases; bases with no gene match: 2. CDR1 SGHDT and CDR2 YYEEEE come from the germline V gene. The CDR3 contains 13 residues. The CDR3 reads CASSKQGSYEQYF. The CDR3 DNA is TGTGCCAGCAGCAAACAGGGGTCCTACGAGCAGTACTTC.

This chain links TRBV2 with TRBJ2-3, with 9 bases matching TRBD2. V lost 4 bases to trimming and J lost 6 bases; unmatched junction nucleotides: 11. The CDR3 loop spans 16 amino acids. CDR1 is SNHLY and CDR2 is FYNNEI in the germline V gene. The CDR3 nucleotides are TGTGCCAGCAGTGCCGCTCGGGGACTAGCCACCGATACGCAGTATTTT. This codes for CASSAARGLATDTQYF.

V usage is TRBV5-6 and J usage is TRBJ1-2; perhaps TRBD1 as D (5 bases). This CDR3 has 13 residues. Deletions cut 0 bases from V and 9 bases from J, with 12 bases between. Germline CDR1 SGHDT, CDR2 YYEEEE. The chain's CDR3 is CASSLDQGLSYTF. CDR3 DNA sequence: TGTGCCAGCAGCTTGGATCAGGGATTGAGCTACACCTTC. The variable domain in full, with the rest retrieved from reference TRBV5-6 and TRBJ1-2, is DAGVTQSPTHLIKTRGQQVTLRCSPKSGHDTVSWYQQALGQGPQFIFQYYEEEERQRGNFPDRFSGHQFPNYSSELNVNALLLGDSALYLCASSLDQGLSYTFGSGTRLTVV.

The rearrangement links TRBV18 to TRBJ1-2; weak D call: TRBD1 (5 bases). The V gene lost 3 bases and the J gene lost 3 bases, with 20 bases spanning the gap. The CDR3 length is 17 residues. Per the germline V gene, CDR1 is KGHSH and CDR2 is LQKENI. The DNA of the CDR3 is TGTGCCAGCTCACCGGACCTAATGGGGCCTCTCCACTATGGCTACACCTTC. The encoded protein is CASSPDLMGPLHYGYTF.

The V and J genes are TRBV7-9 and TRBJ1-4; 8 bases are a match to TRBD1. CDR1 SEHNR and CDR2 FQNEAQ come from the germline V gene (reference sequence). Trimming at V came to 4 bases and at J to 7 bases, leaving 11 bases not matched to a gene. CDR3 length: 16 residues. In nucleotides, the CDR3 is TGTGCCAGCAGCTCAAAAGCAGGGGGCAAGGGTGAAAAACTGTTTTTT. Translating gives CASSSKAGGKGEKLFF. Full variable domain (outside the CDR3, taken from reference TRBV7-9 and TRBJ1-4): DTGVSQNPRHKITKRGQNVTFRCDPISEHNRLYWYRQTLGQGPEFLTYFQNEAQLEKSRLLSDRFSAERPKGSFSTLEIQRTEQGDSAMYLCASSSKAGGKGEKLFFGSGTQLSVL.

This chain connects TRBV27 to TRBJ1-2; 9 bases line up with TRBD1. Trimming cost V 5 bases and J 2 bases; bases outside gene matches: 6. CDR3 length: 15 residues. Germline lookup yields CDR1 MNHEY and CDR2 SMNVEV (reference sequence). CDR3 region: CASSPGTGWNYGYTF. CDR3 in DNA: TGTGCCAGCAGTCCCGGGACAGGGTGGAACTATGGCTACACCTTC.

The rearrangement joins TRBV28 to TRBJ2-7; 10 bases align to TRBD2. Germline trimming cut 6 bases from V and 2 bases from J; bases unmatched to any gene: 7. This CDR3 has 15 residues. The germline V gene has CDR1 MDHEN and CDR2 SYDVKM. The CDR3 region is CASSTGLATTYEQYF. CDR3 bases: TGTGCCAGCAGCACGGGACTAGCGACTACCTACGAGCAGTACTTC.

The chain uses TRBV28 and TRBJ2-7; D gene unclear. Germline V gene data show CDR1 as MDHEN and CDR2 as SYDVKM. The V and J ends lost 2 bases and 4 bases respectively, with 15 bases between them. This CDR3 region has 15 residues. CDR3 in DNA: TGTGCCAGCAGTTTAAGAAACAGATTAGTGTACGAGCAGTACTTC. This gives the protein CASSLRNRLVYEQYF.

The rearrangement joins TRBV29-1 to TRBJ1-2; 12 bases align to TRBD1. Germline values: CDR1 SQVTM, CDR2 ANQGSEA. The junction had 11 bases not matched to a gene; V was cut back by 4 bases and J by 8 bases. This CDR3 spans 15 amino acids. CDR3 region: CSVAGTGGALGGYTF. The CDR3 coding sequence is TGCAGCGTTGCCGGGACAGGGGGCGCATTAGGGGGCTACACCTTC. Based on the CDR3 plus reference TRBV29-1 and TRBJ1-2, the full variable domain is SAVISQKPSRDICQRGTSLTIQCQVDSQVTMMFWYRQQPGQSLTLIATANQGSEATYESGFVIDKFPISRPNLTFSTLTVSNMSPEDSSIYLCSVAGTGGALGGYTFGSGTRLTVV.

The genes are TRBV4-2 and TRBJ2-7; 7 positions agree with TRBD2. Trimming took 0 bases from V and 3 from J; bases not matched to a gene: 14. The CDR3 has 18 residues. Germline V lookup: CDR1 LGHNA, CDR2 YNFKEQ. The CDR3 loop is CASSQEVGRPREVYEQYF. The DNA for the CDR3 is TGTGCCAGCAGCCAAGAAGTCGGGAGGCCTAGAGAGGTCTACGAGCAGTACTTC.

This rearrangement joins TRBV27 to TRBJ2-1; perhaps TRBD1 as D (6 bases). V was clipped by 4 bases and J by 8 bases, with 21 bases between them. The CDR3 runs to 16 residues. Germline V gene data show CDR1 as MNHEY and CDR2 as SMNVEV (reference sequence). The CDR3 here is CASSSLTGTPGDEQFF. CDR3 coding DNA: TGTGCCAGCAGTTCCCTTACAGGGACCCCCGGGGATGAGCAGTTCTTC.

This clone was seen only once. Here the CDR3 DNA reads TGTGCCAGCAGCCAAGATCGGCGTCCGGGAGGCCAGGAAGGCGGGGAGCTGTTTTTT. It yields the protein CASSQDRRPGGQEGGELFF. V is TRBV4-2 and J is TRBJ2-2, with 7 bases matching TRBD2. J lost 7 bases, V lost 0 bases, and 17 bases had no gene match. The CDR3 runs to 19 residues. Germline V gene lookup returns CDR1 LGHNA and CDR2 YNFKEQ.

The chain recombines TRBV7-2 with TRBJ2-3; D gene unclear. V lost 0 bases to trimming and J lost 6 bases, with 7 bases between them. The germline V gene has CDR1 SGHTA and CDR2 FQGNSA. The CDR3 extends over 13 amino acids. The CDR3 DNA sequence: TGTGCCAGCAGCTTAGCCGAGGCTGATACGCAGTATTTT. It codes for CASSLAEADTQYF. Complete variable domain (other parts from reference TRBV7-2 and TRBJ2-3): GAGVSQSPSNKVTEKGKDVELRCDPISGHTALYWYRQSLGQGLEFLIYFQGNSAPDKSGLPSDRFSAERTGGSVSTLTIQRTQQEDSAVYLCASSLAEADTQYFGPGTRLTVL.

This clone was seen a single time. One end of the junction fails to match germline, which may point to a read error. The chain recombines TRBV20-1 with TRBJ1-1, with D possibly matching TRBD1 (5 bases). The CDR3 runs 11 residues. The germline gives CDR1 DFQATT, CDR2 SNEGSKA (reference sequence). The CDR3 DNA sequence: TGCAGTGCTTATAGCGGGACTGAGGCTTTCTTT. This gives the protein CSAYSGTEAFF.

The sample holds one count of this clone. The genes are TRBV7-9 and TRBJ1-2; tentatively, D is TRBD1 (6 bases). CDR1 SEHNR and CDR2 FQNEAQ come from the germline V gene (reference sequence). This CDR3 contains 17 residues. The ends were cut back, 5 bases at V and 3 bases at J, with 22 bases in the middle. The CDR3 reads CASSHGAGDKGYYGYTF. The CDR3 region has the DNA TGTGCCAGCAGCCATGGGGCAGGGGATAAGGGATACTATGGCTACACCTTC.

This clone was found a few times. The chain uses TRBV5-1 and TRBJ1-5; no clear D gene. Germline V gene lookup returns CDR1 SGHRS and CDR2 YFSETQ. This CDR3 spans 14 amino acids. Trimming stripped 4 bases from V and 4 bases from J, with 12 bases between. CDR3 nucleotides: TGCGCCAGCAGCCAGGACGGGGTAAATCAGCCCCAGCATTTT. Translation gives CASSQDGVNQPQHF.

The V call is TRBV25-1, the J call TRBJ2-5; possible D gene TRBD1, 5 bases. The CDR3 is 15 residues long. Germline values: CDR1 MGHDK, CDR2 SYGVNS. V shed 2 bases and J shed 5 bases, with 15 bases lying between them. This chain's CDR3 is CASSEQGSWRETQYF. CDR3 in DNA: TGTGCCAGCAGTGAACAGGGCTCGTGGCGGGAGACCCAGTACTTC.

The V call is TRBV13, the J call TRBJ1-5; tentatively, D is TRBD1 (5 bases). The germline V and J ends were trimmed by 5 bases and 6 bases, with 8 bases remaining between them. Looked up from germline, CDR1 is PRHDT and CDR2 is FYEKMQ (reference sequence). CDR3 size: 12 residues. In nucleotides, the CDR3 is TGTGCCAGCAGCACGGGGGGTCAGCCCCAGCATTTT. This sequence encodes CASSTGGQPQHF. The variable domain in full, with the rest retrieved from reference TRBV13 and TRBJ1-5, is AAGVIQSPRHLIKEKRETATLKCYPIPRHDTVYWYQQGPGQDPQFLISFYEKMQSDKGSIPDRFSAQQFSDYHSELNMSSLELGDSALYFCASSTGGQPQHFGDGTRLSIL.

The genes are TRBV4-1 and TRBJ1-2; the match to TRBD1 covers 7 bases. In germline, CDR1 is MGHRA, CDR2 YSYEKL. J was trimmed by 2 bases and V by 0 bases; bases with no gene match: 3. The CDR3 length is 15 residues. CDR3 sequence reads: CASSQEGRGNYGYTF. For the CDR3, the DNA is TGCGCCAGCAGCCAAGAGGGCAGGGGGAACTATGGCTACACCTTC.

The gene calls are TRBV5-1 and TRBJ2-5; 10 bases align to TRBD2. The CDR3 has 15 amino acids. Germline CDR1 SGHRS, CDR2 YFSETQ. Trimming took 1 base from V and 3 from J; bases not matched to a gene: 3. The DNA for the CDR3 is TGCGCCAGCAGCTTGCCTGGACTAGCGGAAGAGACCCAGTACTTC. Translating gives CASSLPGLAEETQYF. Full variable domain (rest looked up from reference TRBV5-1 and TRBJ2-5): KAGVTQTPRYLIKTRGQQVTLSCSPISGHRSVSWYQQTPGQGLQFLFEYFSETQRNKGNFPGRFSGRQFSNSRSEMNVSTLELGDSALYLCASSLPGLAEETQYFGPGTRLLVL.

The chain couples TRBV6-5 to TRBJ2-7, with D possibly matching TRBD2 (6 bases). The length of the CDR3 is 13 residues. V lost 8 bases and J lost 0, with 11 bases in between. CDR1 and CDR2 (germline): MNHEY, SVGAGI. Here the CDR3 DNA reads TGTGCCAGCGGGCGGGACGGCTCCTACGAGCAGTACTTC. Translation: CASGRDGSYEQYF.

V gene TRBV6-1 combines with J gene TRBJ2-7, with 10 bases that match TRBD1. The CDR3 runs to 14 residues. V lost 2 bases to trimming and J lost 9 bases; unmatched junction nucleotides: 7. Germline CDR1 is MNHNS and CDR2 is SASEGT. The CDR3 loop reads CASSELRTGGLQYF. CDR3 in DNA: TGTGCCAGCAGTGAACTGAGGACAGGGGGACTGCAGTACTTC.

The chain is built from TRBV27 and TRBJ2-1; 12 bases fit TRBD2. CDR1 MNHEY and CDR2 SMNVEV come from the germline V gene (reference sequence). The CDR3 is 17 residues long. Trimming removed 4 bases from V and 6 bases from J; junction bases left unmatched: 10. CDR3 region: CASSYRLAGEPGNEQFF. The CDR3 DNA reads TGTGCCAGCAGTTACCGACTAGCGGGAGAGCCGGGCAATGAGCAGTTCTTC.

This chain links TRBV7-9 with TRBJ1-2, with D tentatively TRBD1 (6 bases). Trimming left V 2 bases short and J 12 bases short, with 10 bases between. CDR3 length equals 11 residues. From germline, CDR1 is SEHNR and CDR2 FQNEAQ (reference sequence). This CDR3 is CASSLTGPHTF. The CDR3 DNA sequence: TGTGCCAGCAGCTTAACAGGGCCCCACACCTTC.

The chain is built from TRBV9 and TRBJ2-5, with D possibly TRBD1 on 5 matching bases. Germline lookup yields CDR1 SGDLS and CDR2 YYNGEE. This CDR3 has 14 amino acids. Deletions cut 2 bases from V and 2 bases from J, with 10 bases between. CDR3 nucleotide sequence: TGTGCCAGCAGCGTGCAGGGAACTCAAGAGACCCAGTACTTC. This sequence encodes CASSVQGTQETQYF.

The V gene is TRBV5-4, the J gene TRBJ2-1; 7 nucleotides line up with TRBD2. V lost 9 bases, J lost 2 bases, and 8 bases stayed unmatched. The CDR3 consists of 14 residues. Germline V lookup: CDR1 SGHNT, CDR2 YYREEE (reference sequence). The CDR3 is CAITSSGPYNEQFF. The CDR3, as DNA: TGTGCCATCACTTCTAGCGGCCCCTACAATGAGCAGTTCTTC.

The chain is built from TRBV5-6 and TRBJ2-7; D not resolved. Germline loops: CDR1 SGHDT, CDR2 YYEEEE. The CDR3 totals 13 residues. V lost 0 bases and J lost 1, with 5 bases in between. This chain's CDR3 is CASSLVSSYEQYF. CDR3 coding DNA: TGTGCCAGCAGCTTGGTCAGTTCCTACGAGCAGTACTTC.